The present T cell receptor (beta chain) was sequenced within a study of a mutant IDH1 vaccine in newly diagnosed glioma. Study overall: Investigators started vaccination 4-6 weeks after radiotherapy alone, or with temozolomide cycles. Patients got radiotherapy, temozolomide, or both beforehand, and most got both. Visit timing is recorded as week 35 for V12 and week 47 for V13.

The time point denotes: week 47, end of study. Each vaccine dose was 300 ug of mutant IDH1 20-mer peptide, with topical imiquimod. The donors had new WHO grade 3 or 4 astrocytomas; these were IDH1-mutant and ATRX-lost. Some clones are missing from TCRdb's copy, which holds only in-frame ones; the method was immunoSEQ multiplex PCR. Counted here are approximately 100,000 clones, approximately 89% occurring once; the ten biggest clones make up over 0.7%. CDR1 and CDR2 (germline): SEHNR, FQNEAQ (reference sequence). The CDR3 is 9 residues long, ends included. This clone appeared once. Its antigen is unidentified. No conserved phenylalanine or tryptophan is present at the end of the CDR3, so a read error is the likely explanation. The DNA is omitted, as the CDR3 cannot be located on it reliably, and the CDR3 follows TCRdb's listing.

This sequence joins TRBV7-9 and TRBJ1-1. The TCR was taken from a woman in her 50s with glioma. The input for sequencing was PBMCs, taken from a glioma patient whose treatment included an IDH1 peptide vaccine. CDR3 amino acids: CASSLLRVV.